The 19 T cell receptor beta chains below all came from one sample that was sequenced in a study of identical twins. TCRdb re-derived calls from the 5' RACE reads in MiXCR, one entry per CDR3 protein. The data hold around 510,000 distinct CDR3 sequences, with 14% observed a single time. These same data were also listed under a study on yellow fever vaccine responses in identical twins.

Material: CD4+ T cells sorted from blood. These receptors all come from a woman under 30 in good health.

In its sample, this clonotype was seen many times. V and J are TRBV12-3 or TRBV12-4 and TRBJ1-1; tentatively, D is TRBD1 (5 bases). V was pared by 4 bases and J by 1 base, with 13 bases between. This CDR3 region has 15 residues. For the CDR3, the DNA is TGTGCCAGCAGTTGGACCGGGACGGCGAACACTGAAGCTTTCTTT. As protein: CASSWTGTANTEAFF.

The gene calls are TRBV9 and TRBJ2-7; TRBD1 agrees at 7 bases. Germline V gives CDR1 SGDLS, CDR2 YYNGEE. The CDR3 totals 14 residues. V lost 2 bases, J lost 2 bases, and 4 bases stayed unmatched. CDR3 DNA sequence: TGTGCCAGCAGCGTCCGGGACAGTACCTACGAGCAGTACTTC. It translates to CASSVRDSTYEQYF. Filled out from reference TRBV9 and TRBJ2-7, the complete variable domain reads DSGVTQTPKHLITATGQRVTLRCSPRSGDLSVYWYQQSLDQGLQFLIQYYNGEERAKGNILERFSAQQFPDLHSELNLSSLELGDSALYFCASSVRDSTYEQYFGPGTRLTVT.

The V gene is TRBV6-2 or TRBV6-3, the J gene TRBJ2-2; D is possibly TRBD1 (5 bases). The CDR3 contains 15 residues. Trimming took off 0 bases at V and 4 bases at J, with 9 bases between the two ends. From germline, CDR1 is MNHEY and CDR2 SVGEGT. This CDR3 is CASSYSRQITGELFF. Written as DNA, the CDR3 is TGTGCCAGCAGTTACTCGAGACAGATCACCGGGGAGCTGTTTTTT.

The sample holds many counts of this clonotype. V is TRBV6-5 and J is TRBJ2-5, with no clear D. Per germline, CDR1 MNHEY and CDR2 SVGAGI. The CDR3 sequence is 12 residues long. V was shortened by 6 bases and J by 7 bases, with 12 bases between the two germline ends. DNA for the CDR3: TGTGCCAGCAGCTTGACATCCGGGACCCAGTACTTC. Its protein is CASSLTSGTQYF.

The V gene is TRBV6-5, the J gene TRBJ2-1, with D possibly being TRBD1 (6 bases). This CDR3 is 15 amino acids long. V was trimmed by 8 bases and J by 4 bases, leaving 18 bases between them. Germline V gene data show CDR1 as MNHEY and CDR2 as SVGAGI. CDR3 protein: CASVKTGNSYNEQFF. In DNA, the CDR3 is TGTGCCAGCGTTAAAACAGGGAACAGTTACAATGAGCAGTTCTTC.

This clonotype has ten or more counts. The chain's CDR3 is CATSRINQPQHF. The CDR3 nucleotides read TGTGCCACCAGTAGAATCAATCAGCCCCAGCATTTT. This chain joins TRBV5-6 and TRBJ1-5; no reliable D call. Germline assignment: CDR1 SGHDT and CDR2 YYEEEE. Trimming stripped 9 bases from V and 3 bases from J, with 10 bases between. This CDR3 region has 12 residues.

This clonotype was recorded a few times. The chain links TRBV4-3 to TRBJ2-7; TRBD1 might be the D (6 bases). Germline lookup yields CDR1 LGHNA and CDR2 YSLEER. Trimming removed 2 bases at V and 2 bases at J, with 13 bases between. The CDR3 loop spans 15 amino acids. In nucleotides, the CDR3 is TGCGCCAGCAGCCAAAATGAGGGGGAACCCTACGAGCAGTACTTC. This codes for CASSQNEGEPYEQYF.

This clonotype occurred a few times. The chain employs TRBV11-2 and TRBJ2-2; D assignment may be TRBD1 or TRBD2 (7 bases each). Germline V gene sequence: CDR1 SGHAT, CDR2 FQNNGV. The V gene lost 2 bases and the J gene lost 2 bases, with 15 bases spanning the gap. The CDR3 contains 17 residues. The CDR3 DNA reads TGTGCCAGCAGCTTAAAGGGGGCGGGGGAAAACACCGGGGAGCTGTTTTTT. This sequence encodes CASSLKGAGENTGELFF.

This clonotype was counted ten times or more. This rearrangement joins TRBV12-3 or TRBV12-4 to TRBJ2-7, with D perhaps matching TRBD2 (5 bases). This CDR3 has 14 amino acids. Trimming stripped 5 bases from V and 6 bases from J, with 17 bases between. The CDR3 region has the DNA TGTGCCAGCAGTCCCGGAATTAGGACTGGCGAGCAGTACTTC. This gives the protein CASSPGIRTGEQYF.

This sequence joins TRBV7-2 and TRBJ1-1; weak D call: TRBD1 (6 bases). The germline V gene encodes CDR1 SGHTA and CDR2 FQGNSA. Trimming cost V 8 bases and J 0 bases, with 22 bases left between them. The CDR3 sequence is 17 residues long. In DNA, the CDR3 is TGTGCCAGCTCCAGATTTCGCGGACAGCCTATGAACACTGAAGCTTTCTTT. Encoded protein: CASSRFRGQPMNTEAFF.

The chain couples TRBV29-1 to TRBJ2-3; TRBD2 is a possible D gene (6 bases). Germline V gene sequence: CDR1 SQVTM, CDR2 ANQGSEA. The V and J ends lost 6 bases and 0 bases respectively, with 16 bases between them. The CDR3 is made up of 15 amino acids. The CDR3 loop reads CSVTTKSGSTDTQYF. CDR3 bases: TGCAGCGTCACGACTAAGAGCGGGAGCACAGATACGCAGTATTTT.

V usage is TRBV7-3 and J usage is TRBJ2-4; D gene unclear. The CDR3 loop spans 15 amino acids. Per the germline V gene, CDR1 is SGHTA and CDR2 is FQGTGA. The germline V and J ends were trimmed by 0 bases and 6 bases, with 12 bases remaining between them. CDR3 residues: CASSLTGNSLNIQYF. The CDR3 DNA is TGTGCCAGCAGCTTAACAGGGAATTCCCTAAACATTCAGTACTTC.

This clonotype was picked up a small number of times. J is TRBJ1-4 and V is TRBV5-1; 7 nucleotides line up with TRBD1. The CDR3 has 15 amino acids. Trimming cost V 2 bases and J 7 bases; bases outside gene matches: 8. Germline assignment: CDR1 SGHRS and CDR2 YFSETQ. As DNA, the CDR3 is TGCGCCAGCAGCTTTGGACAGACAGGGACTGAAAAACTGTTTTTT. Amino acid sequence: CASSFGQTGTEKLFF.

This sequence joins TRBV20-1 and TRBJ2-1, with TRBD1 as a possible D gene (6 bases). This CDR3 region has 14 residues. The V and J ends lost 6 bases and 9 bases respectively, with 21 bases between them. The V gene's germline CDR1 is DFQATT and CDR2 SNEGSKA (reference sequence). CDR3 sequence reads: CSAVGRGRSSEQFF. The CDR3, as DNA: TGCAGTGCCGTGGGCAGGGGCAGGTCAAGTGAGCAGTTCTTC.

This chain joins TRBV25-1 and TRBJ2-7, with TRBD2 matching over 8 bases. This CDR3 is built from 15 residues. Germline CDR1 and CDR2: MGHDK and SYGVNS. V was clipped by 4 bases and J by 3 bases; unmatched bases: 8. CDR3 DNA sequence: TGTGCCAGCAGTGCTGGAGGACTAGCCGACTACGAGCAGTACTTC. Translation: CASSAGGLADYEQYF.

V and J are TRBV7-9 and TRBJ2-3, with D unclear. Germline V gene lookup returns CDR1 SEHNR and CDR2 FQNEAQ (reference sequence). The CDR3 is made up of 12 amino acids. Deletions cut 6 bases from V and 5 bases from J, with 9 bases between. CDR3 nucleotide sequence: TGTGCCAGCAGTCAAGAGGTAGATACGCAGTATTTT. Translated, it gives CASSQEVDTQYF.

In its sample, this clonotype was seen a few times. This chain joins TRBV11-2 and TRBJ2-5; 9 bases map to TRBD1. Germline V gives CDR1 SGHAT, CDR2 FQNNGV. J lost 4 bases, V lost 6 bases, and 12 bases had no gene match. The CDR3 has 16 residues. The CDR3 loop is CASSSTGDRAGETQYF. CDR3 sequence (DNA): TGTGCCAGCAGTTCCACCGGGGACAGGGCTGGAGAGACCCAGTACTTC. Combining the CDR3 with reference TRBV11-2 and TRBJ2-5 gives the whole variable domain EAGVAQSPRYKIIEKRQSVAFWCNPISGHATLYWYQQILGQGPKLLIQFQNNGVVDDSQLPKDRFSAERLKGVDSTLKIQPAKLEDSAVYLCASSSTGDRAGETQYFGPGTRLLVL.

This clonotype occurred a few times. The chain has TRBV5-1 and TRBJ2-3, with 8 bases aligning to TRBD2. J was trimmed by 0 bases and V by 2 bases; bases with no gene match: 5. This CDR3 spans 16 amino acids. Germline CDR1 SGHRS, CDR2 YFSETQ. The CDR3 region has the DNA TGCGCCAGCAGCTTCGGGGCTAGCGGGAGCACAGATACGCAGTATTTT. This gives the protein CASSFGASGSTDTQYF.

This chain joins TRBV6-5 and TRBJ2-1; D not resolved. The germline V gene has CDR1 MNHEY and CDR2 SVGAGI. The V gene lost 0 bases and the J gene lost 7 bases, with 4 bases spanning the gap. This CDR3 has 12 amino acids. The CDR3 bases are TGTGCCAGCAGTTACTCGAAAAATGAGCAGTTCTTC. It encodes CASSYSKNEQFF.